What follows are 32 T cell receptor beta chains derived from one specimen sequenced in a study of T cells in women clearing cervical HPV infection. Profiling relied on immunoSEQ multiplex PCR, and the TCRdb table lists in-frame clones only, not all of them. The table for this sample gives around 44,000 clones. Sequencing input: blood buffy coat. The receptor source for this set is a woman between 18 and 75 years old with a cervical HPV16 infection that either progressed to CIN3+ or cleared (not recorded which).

The DNA read from the CDR3 is TGTGCCAGCAGCTTTACAGGGGGTCAGGACACTGAA. Protein: CASSFTGGQDTE. The full CDR3 protein reads CASSFTGGQDTEAFF. V and J are TRBV7-9 and TRBJ1-1; TRBD1 matches at 8 bases. The sequenced fragment ends 3 residues before the CDR3 boundary, so the rest is inferred from the germline J gene. V dropped 3 bases and J dropped 3; count of bases not matched to a gene: 6. The CDR3 has 15 amino acids. Germline CDR1 reads SEHNR; CDR2 reads FQNEAQ (reference sequence).

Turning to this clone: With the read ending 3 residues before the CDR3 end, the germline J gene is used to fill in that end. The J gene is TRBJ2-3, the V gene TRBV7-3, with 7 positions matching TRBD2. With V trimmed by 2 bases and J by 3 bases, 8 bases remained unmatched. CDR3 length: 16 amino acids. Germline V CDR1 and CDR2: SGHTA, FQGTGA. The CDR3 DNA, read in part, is TGTGCCAGCAGCTTAGTTAGGGCTAGCGGAACAGATACG. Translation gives CASSLVRASGTDT. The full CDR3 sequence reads CASSLVRASGTDTQYF. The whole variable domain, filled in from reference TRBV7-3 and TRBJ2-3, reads GAGVSQTPSNKVTEKGKYVELRCDPISGHTALYWYRQSLGQGPEFLIYFQGTGAADDSGLPNDRFFAVRPEGSVSTLKIQRTERGDSAVYLCASSLVRASGTDTQYFGPGTRLTVL.

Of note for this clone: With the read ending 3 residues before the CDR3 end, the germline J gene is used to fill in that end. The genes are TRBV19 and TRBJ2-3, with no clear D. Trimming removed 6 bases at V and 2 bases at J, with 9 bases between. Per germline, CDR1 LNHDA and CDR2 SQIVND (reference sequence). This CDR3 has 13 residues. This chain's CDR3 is CASSIDSTDTQYF. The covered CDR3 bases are TGTGCCAGTAGCATTGACTCCACAGATACG.

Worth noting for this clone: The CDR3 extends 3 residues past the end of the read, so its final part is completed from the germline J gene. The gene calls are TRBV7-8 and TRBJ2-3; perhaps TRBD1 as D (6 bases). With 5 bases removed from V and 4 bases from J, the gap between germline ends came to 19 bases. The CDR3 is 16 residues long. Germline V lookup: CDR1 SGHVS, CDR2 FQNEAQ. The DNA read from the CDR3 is TGTGCCAGCAGCGCCCGACAGGACCCCCCCCCAGATACG. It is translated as CASSARQDPPPDT. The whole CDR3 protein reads CASSARQDPPPDTQYF.

CDR3 loop: CASSEADLGPDGYTF. The DNA read from the CDR3 is TGTGCCAGCAGTGAAGCGGACTTAGGACCGGATGGC. The chain uses TRBV2 and TRBJ1-2, with D uncertain. Read data end 3 residues before the CDR3 end; the end is taken from the germline J gene. Looked up from germline, CDR1 is SNHLY and CDR2 is FYNNEI. The CDR3 spans 15 residues. V lost 0 bases, J lost 6 bases, and 14 bases lay in between.

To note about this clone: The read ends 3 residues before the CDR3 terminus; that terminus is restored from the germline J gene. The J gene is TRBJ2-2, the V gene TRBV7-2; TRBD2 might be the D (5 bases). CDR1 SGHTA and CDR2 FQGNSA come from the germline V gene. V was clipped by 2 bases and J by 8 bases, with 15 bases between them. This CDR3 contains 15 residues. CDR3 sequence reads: CASSLSGSAGGELFF. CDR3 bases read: TGTGCCAGCAGCTTATCGGGGAGTGCGGGTGGGGAG. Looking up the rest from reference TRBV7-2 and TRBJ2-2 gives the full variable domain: GAGVSQSPSNKVTEKGKDVELRCDPISGHTALYWYRQSLGQGLEFLIYFQGNSAPDKSGLPSDRFSAERTGGSVSTLTIQRTQQEDSAVYLCASSLSGSAGGELFFGEGSRLTVL.

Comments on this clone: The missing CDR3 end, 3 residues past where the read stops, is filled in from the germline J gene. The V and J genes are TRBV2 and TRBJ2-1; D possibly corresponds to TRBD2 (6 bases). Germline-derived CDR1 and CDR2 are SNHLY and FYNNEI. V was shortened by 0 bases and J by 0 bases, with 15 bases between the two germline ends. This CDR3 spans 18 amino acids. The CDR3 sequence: CASSEAEGSTPSYNEQFF. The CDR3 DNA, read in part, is TGTGCCAGCAGTGAAGCGGAGGGGAGTACACCCTCCTACAATGAG.

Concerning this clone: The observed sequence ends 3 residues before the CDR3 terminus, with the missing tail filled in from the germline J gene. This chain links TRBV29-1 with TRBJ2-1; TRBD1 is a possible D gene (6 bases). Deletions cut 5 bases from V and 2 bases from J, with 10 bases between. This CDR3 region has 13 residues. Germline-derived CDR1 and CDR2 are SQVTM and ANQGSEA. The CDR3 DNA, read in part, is TGCAGCGTTCAAAGGGGGACCTACAATGAG. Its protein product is CSVQRGTYNE. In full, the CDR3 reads CSVQRGTYNEQFF.

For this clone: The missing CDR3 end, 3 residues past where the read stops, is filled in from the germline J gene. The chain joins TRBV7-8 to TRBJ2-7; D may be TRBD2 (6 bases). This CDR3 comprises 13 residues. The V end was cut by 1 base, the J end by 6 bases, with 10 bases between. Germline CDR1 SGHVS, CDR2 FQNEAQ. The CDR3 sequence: CASSLGEAGEQYF. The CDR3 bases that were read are TGTGCCAGCAGCTTAGGGGAAGCGGGCGAG.

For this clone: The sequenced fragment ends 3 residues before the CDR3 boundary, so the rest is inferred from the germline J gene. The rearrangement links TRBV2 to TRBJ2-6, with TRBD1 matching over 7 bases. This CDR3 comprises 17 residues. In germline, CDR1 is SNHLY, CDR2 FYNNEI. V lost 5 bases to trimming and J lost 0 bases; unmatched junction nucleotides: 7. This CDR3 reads CASSFTRQGSGANVLTF. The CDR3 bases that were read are TGTGCCAGCAGTTTTACCCGACAGGGCTCTGGGGCCAACGTC. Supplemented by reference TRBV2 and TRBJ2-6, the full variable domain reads EPEVTQTPSHQVTQMGQEVILRCVPISNHLYFYWYRQILGQKVEFLVSFYNNEISEKSEIFDDQFSVERPDGSNFTLKIRSTKLEDSAMYFCASSFTRQGSGANVLTFGAGSRLTVL.

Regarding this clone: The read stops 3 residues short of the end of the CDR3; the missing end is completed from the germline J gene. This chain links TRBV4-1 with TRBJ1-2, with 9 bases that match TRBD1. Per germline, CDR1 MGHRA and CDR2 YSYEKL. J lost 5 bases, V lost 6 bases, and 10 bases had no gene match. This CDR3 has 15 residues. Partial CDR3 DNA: TGCGCCAGCAGTCCCCCGGGACAGGGTGGTTATGGC. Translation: CASSPPGQGGYG. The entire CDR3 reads CASSPPGQGGYGYTF.

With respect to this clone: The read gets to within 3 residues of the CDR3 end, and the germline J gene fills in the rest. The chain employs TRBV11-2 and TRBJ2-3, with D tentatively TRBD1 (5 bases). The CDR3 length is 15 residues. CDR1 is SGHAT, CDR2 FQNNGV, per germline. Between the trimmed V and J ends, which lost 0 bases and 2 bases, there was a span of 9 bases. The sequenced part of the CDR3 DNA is TGTGCCAGCAGCTTAGATAGGGGCGACACAGATACG. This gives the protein CASSLDRGDTDT. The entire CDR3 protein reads CASSLDRGDTDTQYF.

The covered CDR3 bases are TGCAGCGTTGAAGTTGGGCCGAACACCGGGGAG. Protein product: CSVEVGPNTGE. The entire CDR3 is CSVEVGPNTGELFF. The V gene is TRBV29-1, the J gene TRBJ2-2; D remains unclear. Read data end 3 residues before the CDR3 end; the end is taken from the germline J gene. With 1 base removed from V and 0 bases from J, the gap between germline ends came to 6 bases. Germline CDR1 SQVTM, CDR2 ANQGSEA. The CDR3 has 14 residues.

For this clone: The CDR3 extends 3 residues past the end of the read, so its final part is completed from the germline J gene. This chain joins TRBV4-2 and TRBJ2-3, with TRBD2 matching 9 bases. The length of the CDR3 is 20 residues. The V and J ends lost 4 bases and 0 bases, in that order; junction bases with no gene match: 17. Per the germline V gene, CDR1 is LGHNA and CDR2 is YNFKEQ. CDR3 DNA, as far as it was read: TGTGCCAGCAGCCCCCTGAACTTCCCTAGCGGGGTCACTAGCACAGATACG. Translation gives CASSPLNFPSGVTSTDT. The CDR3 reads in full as CASSPLNFPSGVTSTDTQYF.

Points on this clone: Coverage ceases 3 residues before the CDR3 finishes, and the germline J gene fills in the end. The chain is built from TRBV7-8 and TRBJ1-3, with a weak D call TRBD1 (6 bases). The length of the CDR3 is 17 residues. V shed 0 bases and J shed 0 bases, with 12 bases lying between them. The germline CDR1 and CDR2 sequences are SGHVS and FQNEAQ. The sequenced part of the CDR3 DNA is TGTGCCAGCAGCTTAGCGAGGGGGAAAAGCTCTGGAAACACC. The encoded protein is CASSLARGKSSGNT. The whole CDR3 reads CASSLARGKSSGNTIYF.

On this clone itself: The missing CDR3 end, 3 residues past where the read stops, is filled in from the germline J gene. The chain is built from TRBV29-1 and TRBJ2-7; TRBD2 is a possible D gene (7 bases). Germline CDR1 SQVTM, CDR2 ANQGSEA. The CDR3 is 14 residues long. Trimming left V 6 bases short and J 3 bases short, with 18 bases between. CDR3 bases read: TGCAGCGTCTTACAGGGAGGGAGCCTCTACGAG. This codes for CSVLQGGSLYE. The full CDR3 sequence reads CSVLQGGSLYEQYF.

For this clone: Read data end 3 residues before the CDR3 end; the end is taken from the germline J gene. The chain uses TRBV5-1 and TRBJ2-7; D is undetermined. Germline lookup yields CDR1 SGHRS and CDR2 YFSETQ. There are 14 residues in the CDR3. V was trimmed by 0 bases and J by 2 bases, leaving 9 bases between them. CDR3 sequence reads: CASSLDRSTYEQYF. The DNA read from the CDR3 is TGCGCCAGCAGCTTGGATCGGTCAACCTACGAG.

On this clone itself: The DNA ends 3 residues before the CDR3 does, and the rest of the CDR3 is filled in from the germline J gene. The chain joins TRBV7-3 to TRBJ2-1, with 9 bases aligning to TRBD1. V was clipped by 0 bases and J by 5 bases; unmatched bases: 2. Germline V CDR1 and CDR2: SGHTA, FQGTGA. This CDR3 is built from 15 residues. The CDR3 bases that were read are TGTGCCAGCAGCTTAACCGGGACAGGGAACAATGAG. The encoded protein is CASSLTGTGNNE. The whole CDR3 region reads CASSLTGTGNNEQFF.

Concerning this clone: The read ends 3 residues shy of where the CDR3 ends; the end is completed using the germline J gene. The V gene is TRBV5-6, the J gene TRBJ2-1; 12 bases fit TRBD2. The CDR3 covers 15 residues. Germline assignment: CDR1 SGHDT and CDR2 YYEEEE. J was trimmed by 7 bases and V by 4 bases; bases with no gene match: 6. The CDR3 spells CASSPLTSGRNEQFF. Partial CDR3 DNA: TGTGCCAGCAGCCCCCTCACTAGCGGGAGGAATGAG.

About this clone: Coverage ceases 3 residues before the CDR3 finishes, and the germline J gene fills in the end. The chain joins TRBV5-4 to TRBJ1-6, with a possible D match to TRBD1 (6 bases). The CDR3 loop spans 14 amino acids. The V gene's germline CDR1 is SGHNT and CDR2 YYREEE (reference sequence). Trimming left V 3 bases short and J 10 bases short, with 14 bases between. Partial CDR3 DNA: TGTGCCAGCAGCTCGGCAGGGGATCGCTCACCC. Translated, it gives CASSSAGDRSP. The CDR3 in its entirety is CASSSAGDRSPLHF.

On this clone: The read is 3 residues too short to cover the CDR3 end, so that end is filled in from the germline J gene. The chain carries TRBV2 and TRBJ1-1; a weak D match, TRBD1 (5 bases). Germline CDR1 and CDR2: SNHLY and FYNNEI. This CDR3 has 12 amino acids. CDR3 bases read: TGTGCCAGCAGTGACCAGGGTCGGGGG. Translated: CASSDQGRG. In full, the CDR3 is CASSDQGRGAFF.

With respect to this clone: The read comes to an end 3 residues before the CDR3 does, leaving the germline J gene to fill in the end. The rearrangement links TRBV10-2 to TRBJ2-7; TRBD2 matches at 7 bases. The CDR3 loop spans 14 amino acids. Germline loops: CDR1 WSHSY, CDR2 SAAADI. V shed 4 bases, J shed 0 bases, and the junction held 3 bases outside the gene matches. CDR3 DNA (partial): TGCGCCAGCAGTGGGTTAGCGGGCTCCTACGAG. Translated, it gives CASSGLAGSYE. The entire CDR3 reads CASSGLAGSYEQYF.

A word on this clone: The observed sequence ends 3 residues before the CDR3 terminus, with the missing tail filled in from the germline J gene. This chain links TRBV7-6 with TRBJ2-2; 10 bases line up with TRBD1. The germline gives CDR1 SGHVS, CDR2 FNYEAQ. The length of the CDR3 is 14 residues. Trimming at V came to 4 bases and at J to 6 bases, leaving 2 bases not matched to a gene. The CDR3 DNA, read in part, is TGTGCCAGCAGCTCCGGGACAGGGGCCGGGGAG. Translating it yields CASSSGTGAGE. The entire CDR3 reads CASSSGTGAGELFF. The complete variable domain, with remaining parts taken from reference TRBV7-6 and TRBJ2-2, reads GAGVSQSPRYKVTKRGQDVALRCDPISGHVSLYWYRQALGQGPEFLTYFNYEAQQDKSGLPNDRFSAERPEGSISTLTIQRTEQRDSAMYRCASSSGTGAGELFFGEGSRLTVL.

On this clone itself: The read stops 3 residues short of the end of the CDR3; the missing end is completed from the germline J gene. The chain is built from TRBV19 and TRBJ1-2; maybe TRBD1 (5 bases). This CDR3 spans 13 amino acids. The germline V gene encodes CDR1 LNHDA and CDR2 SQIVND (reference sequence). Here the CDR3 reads CASSIISGNGYTF. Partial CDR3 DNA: TGTGCCAGTAGTATAATCTCAGGGAACGGC. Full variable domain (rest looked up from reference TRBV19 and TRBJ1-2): DGGITQSPKYLFRKEGQNVTLSCEQNLNHDAMYWYRQDPGQGLRLIYYSQIVNDFQKGDIAEGYSVSREKKESFPLTVTSAQKNPTAFYLCASSIISGNGYTFGSGTRLTVV.

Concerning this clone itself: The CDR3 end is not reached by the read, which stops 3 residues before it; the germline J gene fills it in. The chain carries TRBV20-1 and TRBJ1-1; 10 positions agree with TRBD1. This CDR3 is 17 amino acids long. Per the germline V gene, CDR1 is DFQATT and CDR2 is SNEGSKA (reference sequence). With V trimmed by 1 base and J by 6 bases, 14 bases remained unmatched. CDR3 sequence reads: CSARAPYPRTGGAEAFF. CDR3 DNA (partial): TGCAGTGCTAGAGCTCCTTACCCGCGGACAGGGGGGGCTGAA.

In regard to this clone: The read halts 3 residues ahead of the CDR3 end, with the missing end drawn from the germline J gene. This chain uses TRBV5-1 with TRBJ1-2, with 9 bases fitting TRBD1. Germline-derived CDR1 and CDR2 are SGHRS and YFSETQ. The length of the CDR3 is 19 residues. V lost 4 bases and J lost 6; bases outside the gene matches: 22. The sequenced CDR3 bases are TGCGCCAGCAGCGTACCCACGGGACAGGGAATCTCTAACTCCAATGGC. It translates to CASSVPTGQGISNSNG. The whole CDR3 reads CASSVPTGQGISNSNGYTF.

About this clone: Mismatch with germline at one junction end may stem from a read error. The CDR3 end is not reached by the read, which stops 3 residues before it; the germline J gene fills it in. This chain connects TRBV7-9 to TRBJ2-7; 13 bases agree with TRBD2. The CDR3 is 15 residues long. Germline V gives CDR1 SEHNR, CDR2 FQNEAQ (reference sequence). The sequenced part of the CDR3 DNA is TGTGCCAGCAGCTGGACTAGCGGGAGCTCCCACGAG. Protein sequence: CASSWTSGSSHE. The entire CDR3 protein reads CASSWTSGSSHEQYF.

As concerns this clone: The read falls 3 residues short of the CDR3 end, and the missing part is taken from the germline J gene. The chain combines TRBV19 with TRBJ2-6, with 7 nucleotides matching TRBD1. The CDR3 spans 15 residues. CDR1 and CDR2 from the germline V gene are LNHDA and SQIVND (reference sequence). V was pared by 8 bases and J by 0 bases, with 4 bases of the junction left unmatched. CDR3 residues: CASLRTGSGANVLTF. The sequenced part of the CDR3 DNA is TGTGCCAGTCTTCGGACAGGCTCTGGGGCCAACGTC.

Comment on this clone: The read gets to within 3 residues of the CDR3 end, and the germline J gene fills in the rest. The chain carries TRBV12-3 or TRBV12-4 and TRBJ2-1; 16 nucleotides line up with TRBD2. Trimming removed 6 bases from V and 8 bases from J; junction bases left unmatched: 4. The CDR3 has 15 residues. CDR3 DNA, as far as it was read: TGTGCCAGCAGGGGGACTAGCGGGAGGGTGGATGAG. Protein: CASRGTSGRVDE. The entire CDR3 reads CASRGTSGRVDEQFF.

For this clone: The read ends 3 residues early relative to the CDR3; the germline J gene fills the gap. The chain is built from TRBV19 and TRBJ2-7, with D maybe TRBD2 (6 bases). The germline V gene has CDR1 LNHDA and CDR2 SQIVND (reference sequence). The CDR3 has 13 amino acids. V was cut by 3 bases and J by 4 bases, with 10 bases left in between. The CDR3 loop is CASSIAGGYEQYF. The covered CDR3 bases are TGTGCCAGTAGTATCGCTGGAGGGTACGAG.

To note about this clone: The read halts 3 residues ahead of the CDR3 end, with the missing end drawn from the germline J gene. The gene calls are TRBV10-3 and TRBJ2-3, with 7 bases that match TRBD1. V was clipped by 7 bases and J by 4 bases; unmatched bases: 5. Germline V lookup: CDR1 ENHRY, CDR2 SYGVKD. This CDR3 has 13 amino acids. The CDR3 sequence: CAINKGGSDTQYF. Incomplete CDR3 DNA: TGTGCCATCAACAAAGGGGGCTCAGATACG.

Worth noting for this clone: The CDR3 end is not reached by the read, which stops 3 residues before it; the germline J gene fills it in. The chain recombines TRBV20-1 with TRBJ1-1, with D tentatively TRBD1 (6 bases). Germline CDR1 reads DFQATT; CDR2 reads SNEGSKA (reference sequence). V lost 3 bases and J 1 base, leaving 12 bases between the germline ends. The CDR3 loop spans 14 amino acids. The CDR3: CSARVGAGNTEAFF. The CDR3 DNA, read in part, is TGCAGTGCTAGGGTGGGGGCGGGGAACACTGAA.